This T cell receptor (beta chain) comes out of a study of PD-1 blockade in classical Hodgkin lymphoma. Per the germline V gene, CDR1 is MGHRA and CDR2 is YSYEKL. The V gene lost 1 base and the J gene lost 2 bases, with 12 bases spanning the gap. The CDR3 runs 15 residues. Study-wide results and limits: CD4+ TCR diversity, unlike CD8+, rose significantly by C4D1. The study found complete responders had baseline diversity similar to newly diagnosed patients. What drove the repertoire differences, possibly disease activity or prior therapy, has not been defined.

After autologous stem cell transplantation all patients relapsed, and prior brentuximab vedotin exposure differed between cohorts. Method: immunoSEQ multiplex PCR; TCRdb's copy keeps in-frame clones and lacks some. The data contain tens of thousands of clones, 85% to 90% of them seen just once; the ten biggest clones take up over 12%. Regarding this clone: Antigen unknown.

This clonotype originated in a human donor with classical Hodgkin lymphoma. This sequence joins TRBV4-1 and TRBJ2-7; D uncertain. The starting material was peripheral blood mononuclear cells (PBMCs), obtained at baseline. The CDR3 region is CASSQADLLTYEQYF. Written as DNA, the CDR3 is TGCGCCAGCAGCCAAGCGGATTTGCTTACCTACGAGCAGTACTTC.